The present TCR beta chain was sequenced within a study of T cell repertoires in cytomegalovirus infection. Study in general: CMV infection plus the matching HLA type was flagged by public TCR beta signatures.

On this clonotype itself: Its antigen is unidentified.

Each CDR3 protein is one row after TCRdb ran MiXCR on the reads. Counted here are approximately 500,000 distinct CDR3 sequences, more than 20% occurring once; the ten biggest clones make up roughly an eighth. Germline CDR1 is SQVTM and CDR2 is ANQGSEA. Trimming left V 6 bases short and J 4 bases short, with 21 bases between. CDR3 length: 15 residues. Broader study findings: Dominating the ex vivo response were HLA-C-restricted CMV-specific TCR beta clonotypes.

The TCR comes from a human donor in good health (CMV status not recorded). Some clones in this sample may be carry-over from other donors' samples. Sequenced input: PBMCs. The V call is TRBV29-1, the J call TRBJ2-5; D remains unclear. The CDR3 nucleotides are TGCAGCGTCAAGATTGGGATCCGATCCGTAGAGACCCAGTACTTC. Protein sequence: CSVKIGIRSVETQYF. Together with reference TRBV29-1 and TRBJ2-5, the CDR3 gives the full variable domain: SAVISQKPSRDICQRGTSLTIQCQVDSQVTMMFWYRQQPGQSLTLIATANQGSEATYESGFVIDKFPISRPNLTFSTLTVSNMSPEDSSIYLCSVKIGIRSVETQYFGPGTRLLVL.